The clone carrying this T cell receptor beta chain was detected ten times or more. Its antigen is not known. The source of the sample is a study of T cells in Graves' hyperthyroidism and ophthalmopathy. The study's findings and limits: Blood also showed most of the thyroid clonotypes that were expanded above 0.001.

Diagnosis relied on clinical symptoms, serum thyroxine and TRAb, thyroid ultrasound and orbital computed tomography. The V end was cut by 2 bases, the J end by 3 bases, with 11 bases between. Germline V lookup: CDR1 SGHDT, CDR2 YYEEEE. The CDR3 is made up of 14 amino acids. What was amplified from RNA transcripts were TCR beta CDR3 regions. Carried out on the TCR CDR3, a first-round RT-PCR used the HTBI primer set. TCRdb reanalysed the multiplex PCR reads using MiXCR and keeps one entry per CDR3 protein. The data contain 100,000 to 130,000 distinct CDR3 sequences, 16% of them singletons. Sequencing input: blood. The V and J genes are TRBV5-6 and TRBJ1-1; D is uncertain. This clonotype was obtained from a woman in her forties or fifties with Graves' hyperthyroidism. CDR3 residues: CASSFVGRYTEAFF. The DNA of the CDR3 is TGTGCCAGCAGCTTTGTGGGCCGCTACACTGAAGCTTTCTTT.